This is a list of T cell receptor beta chains from one sample in a study of OX40 agonist ivuxolimab in advanced cancers. Repertoires were generated with immunoSEQ multiplex PCR, while TCRdb's copy carries only in-frame clones and drops some. The data show tens of thousands of clones, approximately 80% seen once. Sequencing was performed on CD4+ or CD8+ T cells sorted from blood, taken in a trial of the OX40 agonist ivuxolimab. The receptors come from an adult with an advanced solid tumor such as melanoma, head and neck, liver or kidney cancer. CDR3s include the opening cysteine and the closing phenylalanine or tryptophan. A D gene is named only where the DNA matches it firmly. The size of a clone is reported for some rows only, either as once, few or many, or as a class for expanded clones.

J: TRBJ1-1
V: TRBV29-1
size: .
D: .
CDR3: CSGMNTEAFF
DNA: TGCAGCGGCATGAACACTGAAGCTTTCTTT

J: TRBJ2-1
V: TRBV18
size: .
D: .
CDR3: CASSEPDNEQFF
DNA: TGTGCCAGCTCAGAACCAGACAATGAGCAGTTCTTC

J: TRBJ1-5
V: TRBV30
size: once
D: .
CDR3: CAWRVGNQPQHF
DNA: TGTGCCTGGAGGGTCGGGAATCAGCCCCAGCATTTT

J: TRBJ2-7
V: TRBV5-1
size: .
D: .
CDR3: CASSQTGEGEQYF
DNA: TGCGCCAGCAGTCAAACAGGGGAGGGCGAGCAGTACTTC

J: TRBJ2-7
V: TRBV18
size: .
D: .
CDR3: CASSPGYEQYF
DNA: TGTGCCAGCTCACCAGGTTACGAGCAGTACTTC

J: TRBJ2-1
V: TRBV7-7
size: .
D: .
CDR3: CASSALGGRLNEQFF
DNA: TGTGCCAGCAGCGCGCTTGGGGGCCGTTTGAATGAGCAGTTCTTC

J: TRBJ2-1
V: TRBV2
size: .
D: TRBD2
CDR3: CATAGGRGSYNEQFF
DNA: TGTGCCACCGCCGGCGGGAGGGGTTCCTACAATGAGCAGTTCTTC

J: TRBJ1-3
V: TRBV19
size: .
D: .
CDR3: CASSYDSSGNTIYF
DNA: TGTGCCAGTAGTTACGATTCCTCTGGAAACACCATATATTTT

J: TRBJ1-4
V: TRBV4-3
size: .
D: TRBD1
CDR3: CASSHQGVSEKLFF
DNA: TGCGCCAGCAGCCACCAGGGGGTTTCTGAAAAACTGTTTTTT

J: TRBJ2-1
V: TRBV25-1
size: .
D: TRBD1
CDR3: CASSRWDRDYNEQFF
DNA: TGTGCCAGCAGCCGGTGGGACAGGGACTACAATGAGCAGTTCTTC

J: TRBJ2-2
V: TRBV19
size: .
D: .
CDR3: CASSMLLRTRGVGELFF
DNA: TGTGCCAGTAGTATGTTGTTGCGGACCCGGGGTGTCGGGGAGCTGTTTTTT

J: TRBJ2-7
V: TRBV18
size: .
D: TRBD1
CDR3: CASSPRPGQGTYEQYF
DNA: TGTGCCAGCTCACCACGACCGGGACAGGGTACCTACGAGCAGTACTTC

J: TRBJ2-5
V: TRBV5-1
size: .
D: TRBD1
CDR3: CASSLSGTGEETQYF
DNA: TGCGCCAGCAGCTTATCGGGGACAGGGGAGGAGACCCAGTACTTC

J: TRBJ2-5
V: TRBV7-9
size: .
D: .
CDR3: CASSFFGTSQETQYF
DNA: TGTGCCAGCAGCTTCTTCGGGACAAGCCAAGAGACCCAGTACTTC

J: TRBJ2-1
V: TRBV4-2
size: .
D: TRBD2
CDR3: CASSQVAGVINEQFF
DNA: TGTGCCAGCAGCCAAGTAGCGGGAGTTATAAATGAGCAGTTCTTC

J: TRBJ2-1
V: TRBV10-3
size: .
D: .
CDR3: CAIRDPTTGTPSYNEQFF
DNA: TGTGCCATCAGAGATCCAACCACCGGGACGCCCTCCTACAATGAGCAGTTCTTC

J: TRBJ1-4
V: TRBV2
size: .
D: .
CDR3: CASSELEEKLFF
DNA: TGTGCCAGCAGTGAATTGGAGGAAAAACTGTTTTTT

J: TRBJ2-1
V: TRBV7-2
size: .
D: .
CDR3: CASSQGGSSYNEQFF
DNA: TGTGCCAGCAGCCAAGGCGGTAGCTCCTACAATGAGCAGTTCTTC

J: TRBJ2-1
V: TRBV5-1
size: .
D: .
CDR3: CASSLSSWINNEQFF
DNA: TGCGCCAGCAGCTTGTCGTCCTGGATTAACAATGAGCAGTTCTTC

J: TRBJ1-2
V: TRBV19
size: .
D: .
CDR3: CASSISSSAREYGYTF
DNA: TGTGCCAGTAGTATAAGCTCCTCGGCCAGGGAATACGGCTACACCTTC

J: TRBJ2-1
V: TRBV5-1
size: .
D: .
CDR3: CASSQMLGAAYNEQFF
DNA: TGCGCCAGCAGCCAAATGCTCGGGGCCGCCTACAATGAGCAGTTCTTC

J: TRBJ1-5
V: TRBV6-4
size: few
D: .
CDR3: CASSFGGQGDQPQHF
DNA: TGTGCCAGCAGTTTCGGGGGGCAGGGTGATCAGCCCCAGCATTTT

J: TRBJ1-2
V: TRBV5-6
size: .
D: .
CDR3: CASSLTDYGYTF
DNA: TGTGCCAGCAGCTTGACAGACTATGGCTACACCTTC

J: TRBJ2-7
V: TRBV5-1
size: .
D: .
CDR3: CASRDLYEQYF
DNA: TGCGCCAGCAGGGACCTGTACGAGCAGTACTTC

J: TRBJ2-5
V: TRBV30
size: few
D: TRBD2
CDR3: CAWSVLAGLIPSETQYF
DNA: TGTGCCTGGAGTGTACTAGCGGGATTAATACCTAGCGAGACCCAGTACTTC

J: TRBJ2-4
V: TRBV27
size: .
D: TRBD1
CDR3: CASSDHRGHGKNIQYF
DNA: TGTGCCAGCAGTGACCACAGGGGGCATGGCAAAAACATTCAGTACTTC

J: TRBJ2-5
V: TRBV7-8
size: .
D: TRBD2
CDR3: CASSLGSGRRRAFEETQYF
DNA: TGTGCCAGCAGCTTAGGTAGCGGGAGAAGGAGAGCGTTCGAAGAGACCCAGTACTTC

J: TRBJ1-6
V: TRBV7-2
size: .
D: .
CDR3: CASSWDTDDNSPLHF
DNA: TGTGCCAGCAGCTGGGACACGGATGATAATTCACCCCTCCACTTT

J: TRBJ2-1
V: TRBV5-4
size: few
D: TRBD1
CDR3: CASSLDPGQYNEQFF
DNA: TGTGCCAGCAGCTTGGATCCGGGACAGTACAATGAGCAGTTCTTC

J: TRBJ2-5
V: TRBV5-1
size: .
D: .
CDR3: CASSLGGGSQETQYF
DNA: TGCGCCAGCAGCTTGGGGGGGGGCTCTCAAGAGACCCAGTACTTC

J: TRBJ1-5
V: TRBV6-5
size: .
D: .
CDR3: CASSPFAGDQPQHF
DNA: TGTGCCAGCAGCCCCTTTGCAGGGGATCAGCCCCAGCATTTT

J: TRBJ2-1
V: TRBV29-1
size: .
D: .
CDR3: CSVERGSSYNEQFF
DNA: TGCAGCGTTGAAAGGGGGTCTTCCTACAATGAGCAGTTCTTC

J: TRBJ2-2
V: TRBV5-7
size: .
D: TRBD2
CDR3: CASSLLAGDTGELFF
DNA: TGTGCCAGCAGCTTACTAGCGGGAGACACCGGGGAGCTGTTTTTT

J: TRBJ2-1
V: TRBV7-9
size: .
D: TRBD2
CDR3: CASSSWTSGDNEQFF
DNA: TGTGCCAGCAGCTCCTGGACTAGCGGGGACAATGAGCAGTTCTTC

J: TRBJ2-1
V: TRBV4-1
size: .
D: .
CDR3: CASSQDFGGEQFF
DNA: TGCGCCAGCAGCCAAGATTTCGGGGGTGAGCAGTTCTTC

J: TRBJ1-2
V: TRBV5-4
size: .
D: .
CDR3: CASSATGTTNYGYTF
DNA: TGTGCCAGCAGCGCAACAGGGACCACGAACTATGGCTACACCTTC

J: TRBJ2-7
V: TRBV4-3
size: .
D: TRBD2
CDR3: CASSQSGTSVYEQYF
DNA: TGCGCCAGCAGCCAGTCCGGGACTAGCGTCTACGAGCAGTACTTC

J: TRBJ2-1
V: TRBV9
size: .
D: .
CDR3: CASSARRDDEQFF
DNA: TGTGCCAGCAGCGCACGGCGGGACGATGAGCAGTTCTTC

J: TRBJ1-4
V: TRBV6-1
size: .
D: TRBD1
CDR3: CASSGTGGGMSNEKLFF
DNA: TGTGCCAGCAGTGGGACAGGGGGCGGTATGTCTAATGAAAAACTGTTTTTT

J: TRBJ1-1
V: TRBV7-8
size: .
D: .
CDR3: CASSPRAVTEAFF
DNA: TGTGCCAGCAGCCCTCGTGCAGTCACTGAAGCTTTCTTT

J: TRBJ1-2
V: TRBV5-6
size: .
D: .
CDR3: CASSLRANRYTF
DNA: TGTGCCAGCAGCTTGAGAGCCAACCGCTACACCTTC

J: TRBJ1-1
V: TRBV5-1
size: .
D: .
CDR3: CASRSFAGTAYTEAFF
DNA: TGCGCCAGCAGATCCTTCGCGGGGACGGCGTACACTGAAGCTTTCTTT

J: TRBJ1-1
V: TRBV5-6
size: .
D: .
CDR3: CASSFGSHEAFF
DNA: TGTGCCAGCAGCTTCGGGAGCCATGAAGCTTTCTTT

J: TRBJ2-1
V: TRBV7-2
size: .
D: TRBD1
CDR3: CASSSTDRVQFF
DNA: TGTGCCAGCAGCTCTACGGACAGGGTACAGTTCTTC

J: TRBJ2-1
V: TRBV5-6
size: once
D: .
CDR3: CASSRTVGVYNEQFF
DNA: TGTGCCAGCAGCCGGACAGTGGGGGTTTACAATGAGCAGTTCTTC

J: TRBJ2-3
V: TRBV9
size: .
D: TRBD2
CDR3: CASERESTDTQYF
DNA: TGTGCCAGCGAGCGGGAAAGCACAGATACGCAGTATTTT

J: TRBJ2-6
V: TRBV15
size: .
D: .
CDR3: CATSSRPSSGANVLTF
DNA: TGTGCCACCAGCAGCAGACCGAGCTCTGGGGCCAACGTCCTGACTTTC

J: TRBJ1-5
V: TRBV25-1
size: .
D: TRBD1
CDR3: CASSRTGRDQPQHF
DNA: TGTGCCAGCAGCAGGACAGGGCGGGATCAGCCCCAGCATTTT

J: TRBJ2-7
V: TRBV5-1
size: .
D: .
CDR3: CASQETPGDEQYF
DNA: TGCGCCAGCCAGGAGACCCCTGGAGACGAGCAGTACTTC